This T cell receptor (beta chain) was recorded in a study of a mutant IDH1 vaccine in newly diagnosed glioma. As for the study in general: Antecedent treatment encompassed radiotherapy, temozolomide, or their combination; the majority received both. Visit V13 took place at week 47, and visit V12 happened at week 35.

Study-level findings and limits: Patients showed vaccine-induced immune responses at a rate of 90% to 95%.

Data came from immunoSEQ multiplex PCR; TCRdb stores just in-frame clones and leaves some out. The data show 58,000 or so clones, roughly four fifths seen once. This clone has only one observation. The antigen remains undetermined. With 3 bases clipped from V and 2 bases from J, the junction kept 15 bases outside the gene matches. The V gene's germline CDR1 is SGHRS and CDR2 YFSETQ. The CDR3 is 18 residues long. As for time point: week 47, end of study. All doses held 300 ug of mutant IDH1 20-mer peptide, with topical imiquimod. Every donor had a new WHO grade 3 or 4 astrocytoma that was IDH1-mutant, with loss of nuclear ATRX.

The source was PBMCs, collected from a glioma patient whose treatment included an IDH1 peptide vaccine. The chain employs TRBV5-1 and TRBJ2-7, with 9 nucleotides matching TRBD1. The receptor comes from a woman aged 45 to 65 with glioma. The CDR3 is CASSSRDRVYDDPYEQYF. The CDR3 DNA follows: TGCGCCAGCAGCTCCCGGGACAGGGTCTATGACGATCCCTACGAGCAGTACTTC.